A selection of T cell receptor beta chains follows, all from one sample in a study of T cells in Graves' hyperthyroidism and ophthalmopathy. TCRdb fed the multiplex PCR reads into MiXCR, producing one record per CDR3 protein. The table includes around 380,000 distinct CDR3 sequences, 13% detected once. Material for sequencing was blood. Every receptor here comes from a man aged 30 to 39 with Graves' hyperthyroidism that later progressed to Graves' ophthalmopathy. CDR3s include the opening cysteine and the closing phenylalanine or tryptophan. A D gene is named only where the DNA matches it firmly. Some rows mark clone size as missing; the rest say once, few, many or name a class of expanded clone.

cdr3_aa: CASSHSDTEAFF; cdr3_nt: TGTGCCAGCAGTCACAGCGACACTGAAGCTTTCTTT; d_call: .; v_call: TRBV4-2; j_call: TRBJ1-1; clone_size: .
cdr3_aa: CSGGQGTPNEQYF; cdr3_nt: TGCAGTGGGGGACAGGGGACCCCAAACGAGCAGTACTTC; d_call: TRBD1; v_call: TRBV20-1; j_call: TRBJ2-7; clone_size: many
cdr3_aa: CASSPPASGANVLTF; cdr3_nt: TGTGCCAGCAGCCCCCCCGCCTCTGGGGCCAACGTCCTGACTTTC; d_call: .; v_call: TRBV11-3; j_call: TRBJ2-6; clone_size: .
cdr3_aa: CASSAGNTEAFF; cdr3_nt: TGTGCCAGCAGTGCTGGGAACACTGAAGCTTTCTTT; d_call: .; v_call: TRBV2; j_call: TRBJ1-1; clone_size: many
cdr3_aa: CSARVIGRGLADEQFF; cdr3_nt: TGCAGTGCTAGAGTTATTGGCAGGGGGCTTGCGGATGAGCAGTTCTTC; d_call: TRBD1; v_call: TRBV20-1; j_call: TRBJ2-1; clone_size: many
cdr3_aa: CASSRRPSGIDEQYF; cdr3_nt: TGTGCCAGCAGCCGTCGGCCCTCCGGGATCGACGAGCAGTACTTC; d_call: .; v_call: TRBV11-2; j_call: TRBJ2-7; clone_size: many
cdr3_aa: CASSERLAGDRTDTQYF; cdr3_nt: TGTGCCAGCAGCGAAAGACTAGCGGGGGATCGCACAGATACGCAGTATTTT; d_call: TRBD2; v_call: TRBV7-3; j_call: TRBJ2-3; clone_size: many
cdr3_aa: CSVETSGGRGELFF; cdr3_nt: TGCAGCGTTGAAACTAGCGGGGGTCGCGGGGAGCTGTTTTTT; d_call: TRBD2; v_call: TRBV29-1; j_call: TRBJ2-2; clone_size: .
cdr3_aa: CASSSRDRARRYF; cdr3_nt: TGCGCCAGCAGCTCCCGGGACAGGGCCCGGCGGTACTTC; d_call: TRBD1; v_call: TRBV5-1; j_call: TRBJ2-7; clone_size: few
cdr3_aa: CASSVGRFSYEQYF; cdr3_nt: TGTGCCAGCAGCGTAGGGCGGTTCTCCTACGAGCAGTACTTC; d_call: .; v_call: TRBV9; j_call: TRBJ2-7; clone_size: few
cdr3_aa: CASSRQNTEAFF; cdr3_nt: TGTGCCAGCTCACGTCAGAACACTGAAGCTTTCTTT; d_call: .; v_call: TRBV2; j_call: TRBJ1-1; clone_size: many
cdr3_aa: CASSYDGNRDNQPQHF; cdr3_nt: TGTGCCAGCAGTTACGATGGGAATAGGGACAATCAGCCCCAGCATTTT; d_call: .; v_call: TRBV6-5; j_call: TRBJ1-5; clone_size: .
cdr3_aa: CASRLSGTGVYGYTF; cdr3_nt: TGTGCCAGCAGGCTATCCGGGACAGGAGTCTATGGCTACACCTTC; d_call: TRBD1; v_call: TRBV12-3/TRBV12-4; j_call: TRBJ1-2; clone_size: many
cdr3_aa: CASSLGTLSSYNSPLHF; cdr3_nt: TGTGCCAGCAGTTTAGGGACGTTGAGCTCCTATAATTCACCCCTCCACTTT; d_call: .; v_call: TRBV28; j_call: TRBJ1-6; clone_size: many
cdr3_aa: CATSDAKGRRNQPQHF; cdr3_nt: TGTGCCACCAGTGATGCGAAGGGACGCAGGAATCAGCCCCAGCATTTT; d_call: .; v_call: TRBV24-1; j_call: TRBJ1-5; clone_size: many
cdr3_aa: CASSVSADTQYF; cdr3_nt: TGTGCCAGCAGCGTTTCAGCAGATACGCAGTATTTT; d_call: .; v_call: TRBV9; j_call: TRBJ2-3; clone_size: few
cdr3_aa: CSARATGSSYEQYF; cdr3_nt: TGCAGTGCTAGAGCGACAGGGAGCTCCTACGAGCAGTACTTC; d_call: TRBD1; v_call: TRBV20-1; j_call: TRBJ2-7; clone_size: .
cdr3_aa: CASSLRAGGNTEAFF; cdr3_nt: TGTGCCAGCAGCTTAAGGGCAGGAGGGAACACTGAAGCTTTCTTT; d_call: .; v_call: TRBV27; j_call: TRBJ1-1; clone_size: many
cdr3_aa: CASSLRTGAYNEQFF; cdr3_nt: TGCGCCAGCAGCTTGAGAACAGGGGCCTACAATGAGCAGTTCTTC; d_call: TRBD1; v_call: TRBV5-1; j_call: TRBJ2-1; clone_size: many
cdr3_aa: CASGGRGKETQYF; cdr3_nt: TGTGCCAGCGGGGGCCGGGGAAAAGAGACCCAGTACTTC; d_call: .; v_call: TRBV2; j_call: TRBJ2-5; clone_size: many
cdr3_aa: CASSQFTAAGSYTF; cdr3_nt: TGTGCCAGCAGCCAATTTACAGCGGCGGGTAGCTACACCTTC; d_call: .; v_call: TRBV14; j_call: TRBJ1-2; clone_size: few
cdr3_aa: CAISARDSQETQYF; cdr3_nt: TGTGCCATCAGTGCCCGGGACAGTCAAGAGACCCAGTACTTC; d_call: TRBD1; v_call: TRBV10-3; j_call: TRBJ2-5; clone_size: few
cdr3_aa: CSASGLWTGGLGTNEKLFF; cdr3_nt: TGCAGTGCTAGTGGATTATGGACAGGGGGCCTCGGTACTAATGAAAAACTGTTTTTT; d_call: TRBD1; v_call: TRBV20-1; j_call: TRBJ1-4; clone_size: .
cdr3_aa: CASSEGGQGAFNQPQHF; cdr3_nt: TGTGCCAGCAGTGAAGGTGGGCAGGGGGCCTTCAATCAGCCCCAGCATTTT; d_call: TRBD1; v_call: TRBV2; j_call: TRBJ1-5; clone_size: many
cdr3_aa: CASSTRTGDGYTF; cdr3_nt: TGTGCCAGCAGCACAAGGACAGGGGATGGCTACACCTTC; d_call: TRBD1; v_call: TRBV7-8; j_call: TRBJ1-2; clone_size: .
cdr3_aa: CSARDGGLADTQYF; cdr3_nt: TGCAGTGCTAGAGACGGGGGGCTGGCAGATACGCAGTATTTT; d_call: .; v_call: TRBV20-1; j_call: TRBJ2-3; clone_size: .
cdr3_aa: CAWSVDRVGAFF; cdr3_nt: TGTGCCTGGAGCGTCGACAGGGTGGGTGCTTTCTTT; d_call: TRBD1; v_call: TRBV30; j_call: TRBJ1-1; clone_size: .
cdr3_aa: CASSLGRTGRFWEQYF; cdr3_nt: TGTGCCAGCAGCTTAGGGCGGACAGGGAGGTTCTGGGAGCAGTACTTC; d_call: TRBD1; v_call: TRBV11-2; j_call: TRBJ2-7; clone_size: many
cdr3_aa: CASSYRFGGRISNQPQHF; cdr3_nt: TGTGCCAGCAGTTATCGTTTCGGGGGGAGGATTAGCAATCAGCCCCAGCATTTT; d_call: .; v_call: TRBV6-5; j_call: TRBJ1-5; clone_size: many
cdr3_aa: CAIDLQVVAGELFF; cdr3_nt: TGTGCCATAGACCTACAGGTGGTCGCCGGGGAGCTGTTTTTT; d_call: .; v_call: TRBV12-3/TRBV12-4; j_call: TRBJ2-2; clone_size: many
cdr3_aa: CASSVSNGLLGEQYF; cdr3_nt: TGTGCCAGCAGCGTCTCCAACGGACTTTTGGGGGAGCAGTACTTC; d_call: .; v_call: TRBV9; j_call: TRBJ2-7; clone_size: .
cdr3_aa: CASSVFRRGQGGDTQYF; cdr3_nt: TGTGCCAGCAGTGTATTTCGTCGAGGACAGGGCGGCGATACGCAGTATTTT; d_call: TRBD1; v_call: TRBV2; j_call: TRBJ2-3; clone_size: many
cdr3_aa: CASSLEDRIKPNYGYTF; cdr3_nt: TGTGCCAGCAGCTTAGAAGACAGGATTAAACCTAACTATGGCTACACCTTC; d_call: .; v_call: TRBV11-3; j_call: TRBJ1-2; clone_size: many
cdr3_aa: CASTPRWGAEAFF; cdr3_nt: TGTGCCAGCACCCCTCGGTGGGGGGCTGAAGCTTTCTTT; d_call: .; v_call: TRBV11-2; j_call: TRBJ1-1; clone_size: many
cdr3_aa: CASSKSGTSLHEQFF; cdr3_nt: TGTGCCAGCAGTAAATCCGGGACTAGCTTACATGAGCAGTTCTTC; d_call: TRBD2; v_call: TRBV9; j_call: TRBJ2-1; clone_size: .
cdr3_aa: CAWRGGPGTGELFF; cdr3_nt: TGTGCCTGGAGGGGGGGGCCAGGGACCGGGGAGCTGTTTTTT; d_call: .; v_call: TRBV30; j_call: TRBJ2-2; clone_size: many
cdr3_aa: CASSTGTGALRDEQFF; cdr3_nt: TGTGCCAGTAGTACCGGGACAGGGGCCCTTAGGGATGAGCAGTTCTTC; d_call: TRBD1; v_call: TRBV19; j_call: TRBJ2-1; clone_size: few
cdr3_aa: CASSPTGGWYTEAFF; cdr3_nt: TGTGCCAGCAGTCCTACAGGGGGTTGGTACACTGAAGCTTTCTTT; d_call: TRBD1; v_call: TRBV28; j_call: TRBJ1-1; clone_size: many
cdr3_aa: CASSQDGERGDIQYF; cdr3_nt: TGTGCCAGCAGCCAAGACGGGGAACGAGGGGACATTCAGTACTTC; d_call: .; v_call: TRBV3-1; j_call: TRBJ2-4; clone_size: few
cdr3_aa: CAWSVPYRTSGFYNEQFF; cdr3_nt: TGTGCCTGGAGTGTACCATATAGGACTAGCGGGTTCTACAATGAGCAGTTCTTC; d_call: TRBD2; v_call: TRBV30; j_call: TRBJ2-1; clone_size: few
cdr3_aa: CASSLVVGTEAFF; cdr3_nt: TGCGCCAGCAGCTTGGTAGTAGGCACTGAAGCTTTCTTT; d_call: .; v_call: TRBV5-1; j_call: TRBJ1-1; clone_size: many
cdr3_aa: CASRDSTGAGNQPQHF; cdr3_nt: TGTGCCAGCAGGGACTCGACAGGGGCGGGCAATCAGCCCCAGCATTTT; d_call: TRBD1; v_call: TRBV2; j_call: TRBJ1-5; clone_size: many
cdr3_aa: CASSSSGQGARGYTF; cdr3_nt: .; d_call: .; v_call: TRBV28; j_call: TRBJ1-2; clone_size: many
cdr3_aa: CASSHDNSDTGELFF; cdr3_nt: TGTGCCAGCAGCCACGACAACAGTGACACCGGGGAGCTGTTTTTT; d_call: .; v_call: TRBV3-1; j_call: TRBJ2-2; clone_size: many
cdr3_aa: CASSQGGQGIYLNTEAFF; cdr3_nt: TGCGCCAGCAGCCAAGGGGGACAGGGGATATACCTGAACACTGAAGCTTTCTTT; d_call: TRBD1; v_call: TRBV4-1; j_call: TRBJ1-1; clone_size: .
cdr3_aa: CASSAGLTGNEQFF; cdr3_nt: TGTGCCAGTAGCGCGGGACTAACCGGGAATGAGCAGTTCTTC; d_call: TRBD2; v_call: TRBV19; j_call: TRBJ2-1; clone_size: few
cdr3_aa: CASSSRSDEQYF; cdr3_nt: TGTGCCAGCAGCTCCAGAAGCGACGAGCAGTACTTC; d_call: .; v_call: TRBV7-9; j_call: TRBJ2-7; clone_size: .
cdr3_aa: CASSDMGQGVYEQYF; cdr3_nt: TGTGCCAGCAGTGATATGGGACAGGGAGTGTACGAGCAGTACTTC; d_call: TRBD1; v_call: TRBV2; j_call: TRBJ2-7; clone_size: many
cdr3_aa: CSARNEENYGYTF; cdr3_nt: TGCAGTGCTAGAAATGAGGAAAACTATGGCTACACCTTC; d_call: .; v_call: TRBV20-1; j_call: TRBJ1-2; clone_size: few
cdr3_aa: CASSQEGGAYEQYF; cdr3_nt: TGCGCCAGCAGCCAAGAGGGAGGTGCCTACGAGCAGTACTTC; d_call: .; v_call: TRBV4-1; j_call: TRBJ2-7; clone_size: .
cdr3_aa: CSARGRNLNEKLFF; cdr3_nt: TGCAGTGCTAGAGGCAGGAATTTGAATGAAAAACTGTTTTTT; d_call: .; v_call: TRBV20-1; j_call: TRBJ1-4; clone_size: .
cdr3_aa: CASSLGGGGTEAFF; cdr3_nt: TGCGCCAGCAGCTTAGGGGGCGGGGGCACTGAAGCTTTCTTT; d_call: TRBD1; v_call: TRBV7-9; j_call: TRBJ1-1; clone_size: many
cdr3_aa: CASSLAENQPQHF; cdr3_nt: TGTGCCAGCAGTTTAGCCGAAAATCAGCCCCAGCATTTT; d_call: .; v_call: TRBV12-3/TRBV12-4; j_call: TRBJ1-5; clone_size: many
cdr3_aa: CASSLGYIGGYLGDEQYF; cdr3_nt: TGTGCCAGCAGCTTAGGGTATATAGGGGGGTACCTTGGCGACGAGCAGTACTTC; d_call: .; v_call: TRBV11-2; j_call: TRBJ2-7; clone_size: many
cdr3_aa: CASTQGGALTEAFF; cdr3_nt: TGTGCCAGCACCCAGGGGGGGGCTTTGACTGAAGCTTTCTTT; d_call: TRBD1; v_call: TRBV28; j_call: TRBJ1-1; clone_size: many
cdr3_aa: CASSVSPGQGSRYTF; cdr3_nt: TGTGCCAGCAGCGTATCACCGGGACAGGGGAGTCGCTACACCTTC; d_call: TRBD1; v_call: TRBV9; j_call: TRBJ1-2; clone_size: .
cdr3_aa: CSVESENRKLFF; cdr3_nt: TGCAGCGTTGAAAGTGAGAATAGAAAACTGTTTTTT; d_call: .; v_call: TRBV29-1; j_call: TRBJ1-4; clone_size: .
cdr3_aa: CASSAISDNGQFF; cdr3_nt: TGTGCCAGCAGCGCCATTAGCGACAATGGGCAGTTCTTC; d_call: .; v_call: TRBV6-2/TRBV6-3; j_call: TRBJ2-1; clone_size: .